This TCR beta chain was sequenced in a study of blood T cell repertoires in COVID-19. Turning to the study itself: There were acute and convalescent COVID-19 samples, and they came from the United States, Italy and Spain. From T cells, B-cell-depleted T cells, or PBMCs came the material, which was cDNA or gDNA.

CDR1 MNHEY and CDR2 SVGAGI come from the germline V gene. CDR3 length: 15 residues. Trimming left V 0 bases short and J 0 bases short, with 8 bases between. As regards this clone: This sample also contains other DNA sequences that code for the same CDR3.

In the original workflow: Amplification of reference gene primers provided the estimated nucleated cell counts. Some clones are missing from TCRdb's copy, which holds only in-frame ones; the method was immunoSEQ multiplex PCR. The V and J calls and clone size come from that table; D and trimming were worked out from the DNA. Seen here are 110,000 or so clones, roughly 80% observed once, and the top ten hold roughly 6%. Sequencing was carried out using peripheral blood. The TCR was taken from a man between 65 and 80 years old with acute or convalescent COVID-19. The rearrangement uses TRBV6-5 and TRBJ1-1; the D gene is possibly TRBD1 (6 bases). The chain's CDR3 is CASSYSTGLNTEAFF. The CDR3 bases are TGTGCCAGCAGTTACTCGACAGGTTTGAACACTGAAGCTTTCTTT.